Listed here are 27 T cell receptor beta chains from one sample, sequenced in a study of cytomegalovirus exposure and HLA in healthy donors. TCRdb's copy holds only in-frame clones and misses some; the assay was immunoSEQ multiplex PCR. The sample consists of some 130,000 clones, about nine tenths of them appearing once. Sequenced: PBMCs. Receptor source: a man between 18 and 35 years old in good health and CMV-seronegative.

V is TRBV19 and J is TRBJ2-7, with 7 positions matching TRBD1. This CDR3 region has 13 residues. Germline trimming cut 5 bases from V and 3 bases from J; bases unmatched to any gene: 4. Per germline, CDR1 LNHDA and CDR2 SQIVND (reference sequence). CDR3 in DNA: TGTGCCAGTAGTGGGCAGGGGGTCTACGAGCAGTACTTC. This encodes CASSGQGVYEQYF.

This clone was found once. The CDR3 nucleotides read TGTGCCAGTAGTATAAGGGCAGGGAGGAATGAAAAACTGTTTTTT. Encoded protein: CASSIRAGRNEKLFF. V usage is TRBV19 and J usage is TRBJ1-4, with D maybe TRBD1 (5 bases). This CDR3 comprises 15 residues. With 2 bases removed from V and 5 bases from J, the gap between germline ends came to 12 bases. CDR1 is LNHDA, CDR2 SQIVND, per germline (reference sequence).

The CDR3 coding sequence is TGCGCCAGCAGCTCAACCGGGAGCACCATATATTTT. Its protein product is CASSSTGSTIYF. This sequence joins TRBV5-1 and TRBJ1-3; D unclear. Trimming stripped 3 bases from V and 9 bases from J, with 10 bases between. CDR1 is SGHRS, CDR2 YFSETQ, per germline. The CDR3 consists of 12 residues.

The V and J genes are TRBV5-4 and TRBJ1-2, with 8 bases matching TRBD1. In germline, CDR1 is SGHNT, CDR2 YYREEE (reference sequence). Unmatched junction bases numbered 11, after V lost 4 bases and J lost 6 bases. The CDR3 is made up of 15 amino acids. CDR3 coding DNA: TGTGCCAGCAGCCAGTGGCCTCCACAGGGGGATGGCTACACCTTC. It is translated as CASSQWPPQGDGYTF.

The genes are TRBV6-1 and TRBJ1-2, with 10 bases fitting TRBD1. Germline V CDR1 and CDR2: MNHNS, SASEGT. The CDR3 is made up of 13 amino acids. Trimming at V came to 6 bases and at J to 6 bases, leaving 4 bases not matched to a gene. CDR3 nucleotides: TGTGCCAGCAGAAGACAGGGGGCGGATGGCTACACCTTC. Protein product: CASRRQGADGYTF.

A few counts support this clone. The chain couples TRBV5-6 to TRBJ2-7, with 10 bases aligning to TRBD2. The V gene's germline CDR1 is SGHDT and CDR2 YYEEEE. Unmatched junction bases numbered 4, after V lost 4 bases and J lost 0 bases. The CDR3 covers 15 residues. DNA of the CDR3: TGTGCCAGCAGCCCCGGACTAGCGGACTCCTACGAGCAGTACTTC. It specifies CASSPGLADSYEQYF.

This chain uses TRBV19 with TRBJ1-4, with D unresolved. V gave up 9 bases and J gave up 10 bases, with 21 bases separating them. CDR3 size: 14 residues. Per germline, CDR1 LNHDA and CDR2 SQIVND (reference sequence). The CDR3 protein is CASTPQGAAGKLFF. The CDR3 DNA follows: TGTGCCAGCACTCCCCAAGGTGCGGCGGGAAAACTGTTTTTT.

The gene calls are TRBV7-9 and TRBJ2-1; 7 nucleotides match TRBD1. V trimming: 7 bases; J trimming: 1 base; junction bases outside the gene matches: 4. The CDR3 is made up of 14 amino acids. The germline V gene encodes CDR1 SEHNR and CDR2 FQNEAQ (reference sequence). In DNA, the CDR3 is TGTGCCAGCATCCGCAGGGGGTCCTACAATGAGCAGTTCTTC. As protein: CASIRRGSYNEQFF.

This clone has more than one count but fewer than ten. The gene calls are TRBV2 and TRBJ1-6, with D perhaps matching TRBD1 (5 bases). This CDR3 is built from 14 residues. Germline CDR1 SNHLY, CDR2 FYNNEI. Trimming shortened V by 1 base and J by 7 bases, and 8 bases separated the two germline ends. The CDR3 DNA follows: TGTGCCAGCAGTGAAGGGACATCCAATTCACCCCTCCACTTT. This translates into CASSEGTSNSPLHF.

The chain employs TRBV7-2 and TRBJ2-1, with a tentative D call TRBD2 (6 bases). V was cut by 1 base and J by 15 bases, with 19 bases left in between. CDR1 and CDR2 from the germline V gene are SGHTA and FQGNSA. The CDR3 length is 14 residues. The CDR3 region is CASSLGLEGPPRFF. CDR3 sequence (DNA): TGTGCCAGCAGCTTAGGGCTGGAGGGACCCCCACGGTTCTTC.

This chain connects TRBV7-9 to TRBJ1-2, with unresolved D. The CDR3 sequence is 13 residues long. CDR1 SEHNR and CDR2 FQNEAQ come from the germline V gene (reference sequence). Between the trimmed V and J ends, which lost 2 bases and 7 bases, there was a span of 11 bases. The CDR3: CASSLYVGFGYTF. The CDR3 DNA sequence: TGTGCCAGCAGCTTATATGTCGGGTTTGGCTACACCTTC.

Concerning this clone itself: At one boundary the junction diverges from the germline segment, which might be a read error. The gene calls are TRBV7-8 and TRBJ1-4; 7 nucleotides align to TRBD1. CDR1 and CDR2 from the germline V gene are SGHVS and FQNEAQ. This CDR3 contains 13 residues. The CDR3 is CASSFGRNRDRIF. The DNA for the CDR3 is TGTGCCAGCAGCTTCGGGAGAAACCGGGACAGAATTTTT. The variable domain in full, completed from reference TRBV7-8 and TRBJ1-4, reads GAGVSQSPRYKVAKRGQDVALRCDPISGHVSLFWYQQALGQGPEFLTYFQNEAQLDKSGLPSDRFFAERPEGSVSTLKIQRTQQEDSAVYLCASSFGRNRDRIFGSGTQLSVL.

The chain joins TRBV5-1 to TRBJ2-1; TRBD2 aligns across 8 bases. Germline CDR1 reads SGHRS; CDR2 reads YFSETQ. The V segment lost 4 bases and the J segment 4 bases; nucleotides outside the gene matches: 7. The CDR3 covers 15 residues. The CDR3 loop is CASSPGTRGYNEQFF. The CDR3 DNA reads TGCGCCAGCAGCCCCGGGACTAGGGGTTACAATGAGCAGTTCTTC.

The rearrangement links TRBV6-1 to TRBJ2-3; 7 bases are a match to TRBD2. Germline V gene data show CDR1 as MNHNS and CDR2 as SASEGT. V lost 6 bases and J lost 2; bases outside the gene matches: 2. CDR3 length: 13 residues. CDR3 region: CASRLADTDTQYF. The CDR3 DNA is TGTGCCAGCAGGCTAGCGGACACAGATACGCAGTATTTT.

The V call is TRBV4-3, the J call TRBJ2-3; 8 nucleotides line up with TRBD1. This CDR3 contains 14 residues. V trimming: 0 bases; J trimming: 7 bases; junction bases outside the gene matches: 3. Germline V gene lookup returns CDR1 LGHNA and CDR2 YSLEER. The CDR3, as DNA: TGCGCCAGCAGCCAAGATAGGACAGGGCATACGCAGTATTTT. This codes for CASSQDRTGHTQYF.

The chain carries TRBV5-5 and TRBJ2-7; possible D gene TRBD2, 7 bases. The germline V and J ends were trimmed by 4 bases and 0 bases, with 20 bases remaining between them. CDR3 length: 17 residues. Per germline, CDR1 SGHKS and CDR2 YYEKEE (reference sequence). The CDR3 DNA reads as TGTGCCAGCAGCGCTGGGGTGGGGGGGCGAAGCTCCTACGAGCAGTACTTC. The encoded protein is CASSAGVGGRSSYEQYF.

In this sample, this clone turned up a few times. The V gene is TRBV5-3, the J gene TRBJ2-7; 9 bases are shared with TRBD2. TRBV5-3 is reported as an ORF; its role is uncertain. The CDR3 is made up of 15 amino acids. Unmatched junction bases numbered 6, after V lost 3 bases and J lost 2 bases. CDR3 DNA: TGTGCCAGAAGCTCGCAGCGGGGGGCCCCCTACGAGCAGTACTTC. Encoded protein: CARSSQRGAPYEQYF.

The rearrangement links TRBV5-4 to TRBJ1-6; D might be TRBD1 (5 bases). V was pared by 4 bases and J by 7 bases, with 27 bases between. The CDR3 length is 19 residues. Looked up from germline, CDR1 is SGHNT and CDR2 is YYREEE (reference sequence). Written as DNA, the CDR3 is TGTGCCAGCAGCGGATTGGATGGGGCTTTAGGGGATTCGAATTCACCCCTCCACTTT. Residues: CASSGLDGALGDSNSPLHF.

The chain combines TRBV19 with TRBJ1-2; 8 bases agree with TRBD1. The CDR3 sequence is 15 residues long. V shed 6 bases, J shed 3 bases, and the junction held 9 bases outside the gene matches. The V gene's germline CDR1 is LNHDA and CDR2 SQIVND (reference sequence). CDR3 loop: CASSLSQGGYYGYTF. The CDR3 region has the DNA TGTGCCAGTAGCCTCTCACAGGGGGGTTACTATGGCTACACCTTC.

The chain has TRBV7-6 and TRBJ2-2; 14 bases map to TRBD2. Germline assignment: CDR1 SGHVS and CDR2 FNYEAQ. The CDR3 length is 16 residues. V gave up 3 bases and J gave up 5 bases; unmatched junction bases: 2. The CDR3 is CASSLRLAGGTGELFF. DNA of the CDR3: TGTGCCAGCAGCTTGAGACTAGCGGGGGGGACCGGGGAGCTGTTTTTT.

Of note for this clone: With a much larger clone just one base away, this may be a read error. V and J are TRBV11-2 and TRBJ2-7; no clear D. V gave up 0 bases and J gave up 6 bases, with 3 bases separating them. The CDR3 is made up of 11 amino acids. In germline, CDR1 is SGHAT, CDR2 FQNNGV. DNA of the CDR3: TGTGCCAGCAGCTTAGATCTCGAGCAGTACTTC. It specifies CASSLDLEQYF.

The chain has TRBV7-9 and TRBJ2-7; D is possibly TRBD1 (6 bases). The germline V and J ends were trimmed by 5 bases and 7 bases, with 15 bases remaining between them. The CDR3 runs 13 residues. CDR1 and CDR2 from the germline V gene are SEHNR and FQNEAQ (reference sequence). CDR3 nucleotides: TGTGCCAGCAGCCCGCGGACAGAGCGGGAGCAGTACTTC. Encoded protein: CASSPRTEREQYF.

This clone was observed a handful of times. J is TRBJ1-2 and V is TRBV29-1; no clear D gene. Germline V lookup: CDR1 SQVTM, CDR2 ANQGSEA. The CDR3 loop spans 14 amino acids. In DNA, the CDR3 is TGCAGTACCCTAGGACGGGGTAAGGACTATGGCTACACCTTC. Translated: CSTLGRGKDYGYTF. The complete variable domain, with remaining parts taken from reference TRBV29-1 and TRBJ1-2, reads SAVISQKPSRDICQRGTSLTIQCQVDSQVTMMFWYRQQPGQSLTLIATANQGSEATYESGFVIDKFPISRPNLTFSTLTVSNMSPEDSSIYLCSTLGRGKDYGYTFGSGTRLTVV.

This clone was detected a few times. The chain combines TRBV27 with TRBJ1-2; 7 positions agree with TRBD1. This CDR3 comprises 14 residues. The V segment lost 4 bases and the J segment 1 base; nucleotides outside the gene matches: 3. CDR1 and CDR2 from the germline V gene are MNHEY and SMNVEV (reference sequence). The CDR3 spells CASSSGGGNYGYTF. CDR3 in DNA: TGTGCCAGCAGTTCAGGGGGAGGTAACTATGGCTACACCTTC.

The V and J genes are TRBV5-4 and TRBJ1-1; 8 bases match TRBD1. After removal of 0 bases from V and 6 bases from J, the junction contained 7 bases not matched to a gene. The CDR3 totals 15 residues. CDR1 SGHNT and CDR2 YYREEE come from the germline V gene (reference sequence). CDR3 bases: TGTGCCAGCAGCTTGGGGACAGGGAGTGGAGCTGAAGCTTTCTTT. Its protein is CASSLGTGSGAEAFF. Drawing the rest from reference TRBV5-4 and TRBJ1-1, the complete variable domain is ETGVTQSPTHLIKTRGQQVTLRCSSQSGHNTVSWYQQALGQGPQFIFQYYREEENGRGNFPPRFSGLQFPNYSSELNVNALELDDSALYLCASSLGTGSGAEAFFGQGTRLTVV.

CDR3 bases: TGTGCCAGCAAGGTTAGGAGTCGTTCCACCGGGGAGCTGTTTTTT. This translates into CASKVRSRSTGELFF. The chain recombines TRBV6-1 with TRBJ2-2; D is unclear. The germline V gene encodes CDR1 MNHNS and CDR2 SASEGT. The V and J ends lost 7 bases and 4 bases respectively, with 16 bases between them. The CDR3 is 15 residues long.

The CDR3 sequence: CASSSRDQLATTGELFF. Here the CDR3 DNA reads TGTGCCAGCAGCTCACGAGACCAGCTAGCGACCACCGGGGAGCTGTTTTTT. The chain combines TRBV13 with TRBJ2-2; maybe TRBD2 (6 bases). CDR1 is PRHDT and CDR2 is FYEKMQ in the germline V gene (reference sequence). This CDR3 contains 17 residues. Deletions cut 4 bases from V and 4 bases from J, with 19 bases between.